This T cell receptor (beta chain) was sequenced in a study of blood T cells in healthy people across ages. For the second PCR, which ran for about 7 to 11 cycles, a sample-barcoded 5' primer and a J-beta primer mix were used. TCRdb analysed the 5' RACE reads with MiXCR anew, one entry per CDR3 protein. The sample records some 710,000 distinct CDR3 sequences, roughly 20% being singletons. CDR3 length equals 15 residues. Germline V gives CDR1 LGHDT, CDR2 YNNKEL (reference sequence). With 1 base clipped from V and 2 bases from J, the junction kept 2 bases outside the gene matches. This clonotype was recorded a few times.

Sequencing was performed on blood. This chain links TRBV3-1 with TRBJ2-7, with 10 bases identical to TRBD2. The sequence was collected from a man in his 70s in good health. CDR3: CASSQVTSGTYEQYF. CDR3 sequence (DNA): TGTGCCAGCAGCCAAGTTACTAGCGGGACCTACGAGCAGTACTTC.